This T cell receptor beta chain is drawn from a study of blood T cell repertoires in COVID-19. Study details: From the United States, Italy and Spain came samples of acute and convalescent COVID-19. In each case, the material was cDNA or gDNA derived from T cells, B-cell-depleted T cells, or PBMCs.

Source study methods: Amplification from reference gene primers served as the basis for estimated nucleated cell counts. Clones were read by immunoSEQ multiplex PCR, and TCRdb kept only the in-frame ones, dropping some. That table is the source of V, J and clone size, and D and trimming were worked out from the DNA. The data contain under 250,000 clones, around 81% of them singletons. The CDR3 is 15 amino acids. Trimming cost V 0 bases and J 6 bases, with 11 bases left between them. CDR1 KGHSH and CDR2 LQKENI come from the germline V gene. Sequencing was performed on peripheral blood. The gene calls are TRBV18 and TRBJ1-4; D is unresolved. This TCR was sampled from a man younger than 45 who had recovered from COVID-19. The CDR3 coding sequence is TGTGCCAGCTCACCACCGACCCTTCGGGATGAAAAACTGTTTTTT. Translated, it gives CASSPPTLRDEKLFF.